This TCR beta chain was recovered during a study of CD8 T cells in ankylosing spondylitis. Generation of TCR beta libraries employed quantitative 5'-RACE incorporating molecular barcodes. A single record per CDR3 protein comes from TCRdb applying MiXCR to the 5' RACE reads. The sample holds around 340,000 distinct CDR3 sequences, roughly 20% seen once. Of note for this clonotype: Antigen specificity is unknown.

General study findings and limits: Reportedly, matched ankylosing spondylitis synovial fluid was significantly enriched for disease-linked clones.

The specimen was blood, either unsorted or a sorted T cell fraction (not recorded which). This receptor was identified in a male donor with ankylosing spondylitis or in good health (not recorded which).

This chain's CDR3 is CASSFNPDIPTDTQYF. The DNA of the CDR3 is TGCGCCAGCAGCTTCAACCCGGACATTCCCACAGATACGCAGTATTTT. This sequence joins TRBV5-1 and TRBJ2-3; possibly TRBD1 for D (5 bases). The CDR3 contains 16 residues. In germline, CDR1 is SGHRS, CDR2 YFSETQ. The V end was cut by 2 bases, the J end by 2 bases, with 15 bases between.